Reported below is one T cell receptor (beta chain). The study ran its PCR with 60 Vbeta and 13 Jbeta primers. Measured with immunoSEQ multiplex PCR; TCRdb has only the in-frame clones, and not every one. The data hold approximately 120,000 clones, with 74% observed a single time. The sample originates from a study of cytomegalovirus exposure and HLA in healthy donors. The CDR3 has 13 amino acids. Germline loops: CDR1 ENHRY, CDR2 SYGVKD. Trimming left V 6 bases short and J 3 bases short, with 9 bases between. Sequenced: PBMCs. The chain has TRBV10-3 and TRBJ1-5; D is uncertain. The sequence was obtained from a man aged 40-49 years in good health and CMV-seropositive. The DNA of the CDR3 is TGTGCCATCAGCGGCCAGGCCAATCAGCCCCAGCATTTT. Protein: CAISGQANQPQHF.